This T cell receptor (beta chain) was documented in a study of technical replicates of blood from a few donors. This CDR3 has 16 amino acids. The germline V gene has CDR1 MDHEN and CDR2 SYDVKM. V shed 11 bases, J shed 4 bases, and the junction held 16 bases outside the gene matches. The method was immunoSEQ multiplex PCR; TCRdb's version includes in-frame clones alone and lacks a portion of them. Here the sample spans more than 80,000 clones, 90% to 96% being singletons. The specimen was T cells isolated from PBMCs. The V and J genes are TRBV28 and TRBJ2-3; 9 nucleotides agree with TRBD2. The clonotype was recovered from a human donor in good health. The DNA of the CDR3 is TGTGCCCACAGTCCGATAGCGGGAGAAAGGGCAGATACGCAGTATTTT. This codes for CAHSPIAGERADTQYF.